The rows below give T cell receptor beta chains drawn from one sample of a study of regulatory and conventional T cells in RAG deficiency. Repertoires were generated with immunoSEQ multiplex PCR, while TCRdb's copy carries only in-frame clones and drops some. The sample includes more than 5,000 clones, roughly 92% of them seen just once. Sequencing was done on a sample of CD8+ T cells sorted from blood. These receptors were collected from a human donor with RAG deficiency presenting as severe combined immunodeficiency. The CDR3 runs from the conserved cysteine through the conserved F or W. The D gene is left open where the match is weak. Clone size is given for some rows only: seen once, a few or many times, or a class if the clone is expanded.

>TRBJ2-6|NA|TRBV4-2|NA
TGTGCCAGCAGCGGCCGGAGCTCTGGGGCCAACGTCCTGACTTTC
CASSGRSSGANVLTF
>TRBJ2-7|NA|TRBV5-1|NA
TGCGCCAGCAGCCAGGGCCACTACGAGCAGTACTTC
CASSQGHYEQYF
>TRBJ2-3|NA|TRBV4-1|TRBD2
TGCGCCAGCAGCCAAGGGCACGGGGGGGAGGGCCTAGGAAATACGCAGTATTTT
CASSQGHGGEGLGNTQYF
>TRBJ2-7|few|TRBV9|TRBD2
TGTGCCAGCAGCGTATCCATAGCGGGAGGGCCGTACGAGCAGTACTTC
CASSVSIAGGPYEQYF
>TRBJ2-4|NA|TRBV27|NA
TGTGCCAGCACTGACGGAAACATTCAGTACTTC
CASTDGNIQYF
>TRBJ2-7|NA|TRBV4-1|TRBD2
TGCGCCAGCAGCCAAGCCGCAGGGCCGGGGGGCGAGCAGTACTTC
CASSQAAGPGGEQYF
>TRBJ2-4|NA|TRBV12-5|NA
TGTGCTAGTGGTTCAAGGGGCGAGGAGGCCAAAAACATTCAGTACTTC
CASGSRGEEAKNIQYF
>TRBJ2-2|NA|TRBV9|NA
TGTGCCAGCAGCGTAGAGGGACCGAACACCGGGGAGCTGTTTTTT
CASSVEGPNTGELFF
>TRBJ2-4|NA|TRBV4-2|NA
TGTGCCAGTATGGACGGAAACATTCAGTACTTC
CASMDGNIQYF
>TRBJ2-7|NA|TRBV18|NA
TGTGCCAGCTCACCACGAGGGGACTACGAGCAGTACTTC
CASSPRGDYEQYF
>TRBJ2-7|NA|TRBV5-1|NA
TGCGCCAGCAGCCGAGATTCTCCTACGCTCATCTCCTACGAGCAGTACTTC
CASSRDSPTLISYEQYF
>TRBJ2-5|NA|TRBV6-5|NA
TGTGCCAGCAGTTACTCGGACCCGTACCAAGAGACCCAGTACTTC
CASSYSDPYQETQYF
>TRBJ2-7|NA|TRBV20-1|NA
TGCAGTGCTAGAAAGACCTACGAGCAGTACTTC
CSARKTYEQYF
>TRBJ2-5|NA|TRBV7-6|NA
TGTGCCAGCAGCTTAGTCCCAGGGGGGGAGACCCAGTACTTC
CASSLVPGGETQYF
>TRBJ2-1|NA|TRBV27|NA
TGTGCCAGCAGTACCTACAATGAGCAGTTCTTC
CASSTYNEQFF
>TRBJ2-5|NA|TRBV4-1|TRBD1
TGCGCCAGCAGCCTCGTCGGGACAGGGGTCCAAGAGACCCAGTACTTC
CASSLVGTGVQETQYF
>TRBJ2-2|NA|TRBV7-9|NA
TGTGCCAGCAGCTCCACTGTCGCGAACACCGGGGAGCTGTTTTTT
CASSSTVANTGELFF
>TRBJ2-3|NA|TRBV27|NA
TGTGCCAGCAGTCGCCGGGCTCACACAGATACGCAGTATTTT
CASSRRAHTDTQYF
>TRBJ2-7|NA|TRBV30|NA
TGTGCCTGGAGTGGAGGTTACTACGAGCAGTACTTC
CAWSGGYYEQYF
>TRBJ1-2|NA|TRBV6-5|NA
TGTGCCAGCAGTTACTCTGCGGGGGCAGGAGGCTACACCTTC
CASSYSAGAGGYTF
>TRBJ2-1|NA|TRBV5-1|NA
TGCGCCAGCAGGGACAGCTCCTACAATGAGCAGTTCTTC
CASRDSSYNEQFF
>TRBJ2-2|NA|TRBV27|NA
TGTGCCAGCAGTTTGAACACCGGGGAGCTGTTTTTT
CASSLNTGELFF
>TRBJ2-1|NA|TRBV11-2|NA
TGTGCCAGCAGCTTATCTGCGAGCTCCTACAATGAGCAGTTCTTC
CASSLSASSYNEQFF
>TRBJ2-7|NA|TRBV5-4|TRBD1
TGTGCCAGCAGCTTTTGGACAGGGAATACCTACGAGCAGTACTTC
CASSFWTGNTYEQYF
>TRBJ2-2|NA|TRBV10-1|TRBD1
TGCGCCAGCAGCAGGGGGACCGGGGAGCTGTTTTTT
CASSRGTGELFF
>TRBJ1-1|NA|TRBV27|NA
TGTGCCAGCAGACAGGGGAACACTGAAGCTTTCTTT
CASRQGNTEAFF
>TRBJ2-7|NA|TRBV4-3|NA
TGCGCCAGCAGCCAAGCGCCTCGGGACGAGCAGTACTTC
CASSQAPRDEQYF
>TRBJ2-3|NA|TRBV7-3|TRBD1
TGTGCCAGCAGCGGACAGGGGGCAGATACGCAGTATTTT
CASSGQGADTQYF
>TRBJ2-1|NA|TRBV7-2|NA
TGTGCCAGCAGCTTAGTTAGGGTCAATGAGCAGTTCTTC
CASSLVRVNEQFF
>TRBJ2-5|once|TRBV27|NA
TGTGCCAGCAGTACGGCGGGGACCCAGTACTTC
CASSTAGTQYF
>TRBJ2-5|NA|TRBV6-6|NA
TGTGCCAGCAGTCCCCCAGGGTCAGAGACCCAGTACTTC
CASSPPGSETQYF
>TRBJ2-7|NA|TRBV30|NA
TGTGCCTGGAGTGGGAGGGGGCAATACGAGCAGTACTTC
CAWSGRGQYEQYF
>TRBJ2-7|NA|TRBV7-9|NA
TGTGCCAGCAGCACAGGGTACGAGCAGTACTTC
CASSTGYEQYF
>TRBJ2-7|once|TRBV11-2|NA
TGTGCCAGCAGCTTAGCCTACGAGCAGTACTTC
CASSLAYEQYF
>TRBJ1-1|few|TRBV10-2|NA
TGCGCCAGCAGTCCAGGGGAAACTGAAGCTTTCTTT
CASSPGETEAFF
>TRBJ2-3|NA|TRBV7-6|NA
TGTGCCAGCAGCTTAGGGGGAACCCCGCAGTATTTT
CASSLGGTPQYF
>TRBJ1-1|NA|TRBV28|NA
TGTGCCAGCACCTTAGGGCCGATGATGAACACTGAAGCTTTCTTT
CASTLGPMMNTEAFF
>TRBJ2-1|NA|TRBV5-1|TRBD1
TGCGCCAGCGTGCCGGGACAGGGTGAATACAATGAGCAGTTCTTC
CASVPGQGEYNEQFF
>TRBJ2-7|NA|TRBV28|NA
TGTGCCAGCAGGTCCCACGGCGGCGAGCAGTACTTC
CASRSHGGEQYF
>TRBJ1-1|NA|TRBV4-3|NA
TGCGCCAGCAGCCAAGCCTGGGGACGGAACACTGAAGCTTTCTTT
CASSQAWGRNTEAFF
>TRBJ2-7|NA|TRBV4-1|NA
TGCGCCAGCAGCCACGCAGGGTCTACCTACGAGCAGTACTTC
CASSHAGSTYEQYF
>TRBJ1-2|NA|TRBV6-5|NA
TGTGCCAGCAGATCGTCAGGGGACTTCACCTTC
CASRSSGDFTF
>TRBJ2-5|NA|TRBV4-1|NA
TGCGCCAGCAGCCAAGATGGGGGCGCAGAGACCCAGTACTTC
CASSQDGGAETQYF
>TRBJ1-1|NA|TRBV27|NA
TGTGCCAGCAGCTCACGGCGAGATGAAGCTTTCTTT
CASSSRRDEAFF
>TRBJ2-7|NA|TRBV9|NA
TGTGCCAGCAGCGTAAGGGTAGCGGCGAGCTCCTACGAGCAGTACTTC
CASSVRVAASSYEQYF
>TRBJ1-1|NA|TRBV5-1|TRBD1
TGCGCCAGCAGCTCGCCCCGGGACAGGGTATCCACTGAAGCTTTCTTT
CASSSPRDRVSTEAFF
>TRBJ1-1|NA|TRBV7-2|NA
TGTGCCAGCAGCCTTCGGACAGTTGAAGCTTTCTTT
CASSLRTVEAFF
>TRBJ2-7|NA|TRBV4-2|NA
TGTGCCAGCAGCCGCCAGGGAGTCCACGAGCAGTACTTC
CASSRQGVHEQYF
>TRBJ2-7|few|TRBV10-1|TRBD1
TGCGCCAGCAGCCCTTCGGGGACAGTCGAGCAGTACTTC
CASSPSGTVEQYF
>TRBJ2-3|NA|TRBV9|TRBD2
TGTGCCAGCAGCCCCCCCACTAGCGCCAATACGCAGTATTTT
CASSPPTSANTQYF
>TRBJ2-3|NA|TRBV30|NA
TGTGCCTACGAGACAGATACGCAGTATTTT
CAYETDTQYF
>TRBJ1-1|NA|TRBV10-2|NA
TGCGCCAGCAGTGAGGGCACTGAAGCTTTCTTT
CASSEGTEAFF
>TRBJ2-3|NA|TRBV4-3|NA
TGCGCCAGCAGCCTAGGGGGAGTAAATACGCAGTATTTT
CASSLGGVNTQYF
>TRBJ1-2|NA|TRBV9|TRBD1
TGTGCCAGCAGTCCAACAGGGGGCGACTATGGCTACACCTTC
CASSPTGGDYGYTF
>TRBJ2-5|NA|TRBV27|TRBD1
TGTGCCAGCAGTTTATGGACAGGGGGGGGGAAGACCCAGTACTTC
CASSLWTGGGKTQYF
>TRBJ2-7|NA|TRBV6-4|NA
TGTGCCAGCAGTGACGGGCAGGGTGGCGAGCAGTACTTC
CASSDGQGGEQYF